This TCR beta chain stems from a study of blood T cell repertoires in COVID-19 (dated by TCRdb to the early 2020s). Context from the whole study: Samples covering the acute and convalescent phases of COVID-19 were provided by collaborators in the United States, Italy and Spain. A freely available public database, intended as a resource for researchers studying the immune response to SARS-CoV-2, is where the repertoires were released. HLA class I and class II types, where available, came from metadata supplied by the sample provider rather than from assay-based typing. Samples were obtained from the ongoing ImmuneRACE study (first 160 participants) and from about 1,300 subjects provided by 6 global collaborators. The material from the prospective study consisted of cDNA or gDNA derived from T cells, B-cell-depleted T cells, or PBMCs. Sample metadata almost always included a de-identified subject ID, COVID-19 status, age in years and sex. Subjects who had been exposed to COVID-19, were actively infected with it, or had recovered from it provided the deeply sampled blood TCRbeta repertoires that made up the dataset.

Broad study findings and their caveats: The amount of clinical and demographic metadata varied by source and participant and was provided uncurated.

The CDR3 has 15 amino acids, counting the end cysteine and phenylalanine. Of all the DNA, just the CDR3 is kept, 45 bases in frame from base 1. CDR1 and CDR2 were assigned from the germline V gene (reference sequence) as LNHNV and YYDKDF. Between the V and J ends, shortened by 0 bases and 4 bases respectively, the junction contains 12 bases. About this clone itself: Its antigen remains unidentified. Base qualities were left out, and no much larger clone turns up one base away.

TCRbeta CDR3 regions were amplified from genomic DNA using the immunoSEQ Assay, a bias-controlled multiplex PCR. The study's processing was this. Within the assay, amplification of reference gene primers was used to estimate how many nucleated cells each sample contained. To quantify the absolute abundance of each unique TCRbeta CDR3 rearrangement, sequence reads were collapsed and filtered. For each sample, productive Simpson clonality was calculated by taking the square root of Simpson's diversity index across productive rearrangements. TCRdb provides this immuneACCESS table in a form limited to in-frame rearrangements. Some clones are lacking; in checked studies, under half of them reflect an unresolved V gene, and why the rest are absent is not known. V and J calls and clone size follow that table, whereas D and trimming were derived from the DNA. For this sample there are 230,000 or so clones; around 83% appear just once. Around 7.9% of the sample belongs to the ten largest clones.

Whole blood was collected in K2EDTA tubes by collaborating institutions according to the institutions' own protocols. For TCRbeta analysis, collaborators shipped samples as frozen whole blood, isolated PBMCs, or DNA extracted from either of those sample types. The sequence is built from TRBV15 and TRBJ2-5, with TRBD1 as a weak D call on 6 bases. Sequencing was performed on peripheral blood. The clonotype comes from a man aged 40-55 years with active or convalescent COVID-19. The nucleotides are TGTGCCACCAGCAGAGATGGGACACGAGGAGAGACCCAGTACTTC. This gives the protein CATSRDGTRGETQYF. The full variable domain, completed from the reference TRBV15 and TRBJ2-5 proteins outside the CDR3, reads DAMVIQNPRYQVTQFGKPVTLSCSQTLNHNVMYWYQQKSSQAPKLLFHYYDKDFNNEADTPDNFQSRRPNTSFCFLDIRSPGLGDTAMYLCATSRDGTRGETQYFGPGTRLLVL.